This entry lists 25 T cell receptor beta chains sequenced from one sample in a study of cytomegalovirus exposure and HLA in healthy donors. Produced via immunoSEQ multiplex PCR; TCRdb's table is partial and in-frame only. The sample lists approximately 100,000 clones, 85% to 90% occurring once. The specimen sequenced was PBMCs. These receptors were obtained from a woman aged 18 to 35 in good health and CMV-seronegative.

The rearrangement links TRBV7-6 to TRBJ2-1; 10 bases line up with TRBD1. V trimming: 5 bases; J trimming: 10 bases; junction bases outside the gene matches: 11. CDR3 length equals 15 residues. CDR1 and CDR2 (germline): SGHVS, FNYEAQ. CDR3 residues: CASSHPGTGDREQFF. CDR3 sequence (DNA): TGTGCCAGCAGCCATCCCGGGACAGGGGATAGGGAGCAGTTCTTC. The whole variable domain, filled in from reference TRBV7-6 and TRBJ2-1, reads GAGVSQSPRYKVTKRGQDVALRCDPISGHVSLYWYRQALGQGPEFLTYFNYEAQQDKSGLPNDRFSAERPEGSISTLTIQRTEQRDSAMYRCASSHPGTGDREQFFGPGTRLTVL.

V is TRBV5-1 and J is TRBJ2-7; 10 bases map to TRBD1. CDR1 is SGHRS and CDR2 is YFSETQ in the germline V gene. The CDR3 spans 16 residues. V was pared by 2 bases and J by 6 bases, with 11 bases of the junction left unmatched. CDR3 in DNA: TGCGCCAGCAGCTTCGGTTCCGGGACAGGGGTCGCCGAGCAGTACTTC. This codes for CASSFGSGTGVAEQYF.

J is TRBJ1-1 and V is TRBV7-2, with D unclear. CDR3 length: 13 residues. CDR1 and CDR2 from the germline V gene are SGHTA and FQGNSA. Trimming took 5 bases from V and 1 from J, leaving 8 bases between them. CDR3 sequence (DNA): TGTGCCAGCAGCGCGGGATGGAACACTGAAGCTTTCTTT. Its translation is CASSAGWNTEAFF.

V and J are TRBV28 and TRBJ2-1, with 8 bases matching TRBD2. The junction had 12 bases not matched to a gene; V was cut back by 8 bases and J by 6 bases. This CDR3 has 15 amino acids. CDR1 and CDR2 (germline): MDHEN, SYDVKM. CDR3 in amino acids: CASPSSGGAINEQFF. As DNA, the CDR3 is TGTGCCAGCCCCAGCTCCGGGGGGGCGATCAATGAGCAGTTCTTC.

The chain has TRBV28 and TRBJ2-7; 13 nucleotides line up with TRBD2. V shed 5 bases, J shed 4 bases, and the junction held 14 bases outside the gene matches. Germline loops: CDR1 MDHEN, CDR2 SYDVKM. The CDR3 extends over 18 amino acids. DNA of the CDR3: TGTGCCAGCAGTACCAACTCCAGACTAGCGGGAGGAAAATACGAGCAGTACTTC. This sequence encodes CASSTNSRLAGGKYEQYF.

The J gene is TRBJ1-2, the V gene TRBV2; D gene unclear. The ends were cut back, 2 bases at V and 0 bases at J, with 4 bases in the middle. Germline CDR1 and CDR2: SNHLY and FYNNEI. This CDR3 region has 13 residues. The CDR3 region has the DNA TGTGCCAGCAGTGAACGGGCTAACTATGGCTACACCTTC. Its translation is CASSERANYGYTF.

This clone was seen a handful of times. The chain couples TRBV2 to TRBJ1-5; D gene unclear. Trimming removed 3 bases at V and 0 bases at J, with 6 bases between. CDR3 length: 14 amino acids. Per the germline V gene, CDR1 is SNHLY and CDR2 is FYNNEI. The CDR3 sequence is CASSDQVSNQPQHF. In DNA, the CDR3 is TGTGCCAGCAGTGATCAGGTTAGCAATCAGCCCCAGCATTTT.

This chain connects TRBV5-1 to TRBJ2-3; TRBD1 is a possible D gene (6 bases). V was trimmed by 4 bases and J by 4 bases, leaving 16 bases between them. The CDR3 consists of 15 residues. In germline, CDR1 is SGHRS, CDR2 YFSETQ. The CDR3 DNA sequence: TGCGCCAGCAGCCAGCCTGACAGGTTAGCAGATACGCAGTATTTT. Translating it yields CASSQPDRLADTQYF.

This clone occurred a few times. The chain links TRBV28 to TRBJ2-1; tentatively, D is TRBD1 (5 bases). Between the trimmed V and J ends, which lost 7 bases and 2 bases, there was a span of 18 bases. CDR3 length: 16 residues. CDR1 and CDR2 from the germline V gene are MDHEN and SYDVKM. CDR3 nucleotide sequence: TGTGCCAGCACGCAAGACAGAAGATCGGCCTACAATGAGCAGTTCTTC. This translates into CASTQDRRSAYNEQFF. Using reference TRBV28 and TRBJ2-1 for the parts outside the CDR3, the full variable domain is DVKVTQSSRYLVKRTGEKVFLECVQDMDHENMFWYRQDPGLGLRLIYFSYDVKMKEKGDIPEGYSVSREKKERFSLILESASTNQTSMYLCASTQDRRSAYNEQFFGPGTRLTVL.

The V and J genes are TRBV5-1 and TRBJ1-1; D may be TRBD1 (6 bases). Germline V gives CDR1 SGHRS, CDR2 YFSETQ. Trimming removed 3 bases at V and 5 bases at J, with 14 bases between. This CDR3 contains 14 residues. CDR3: CASSSGGAVTEAFF. The DNA for the CDR3 is TGCGCCAGCAGCTCTGGGGGGGCGGTAACTGAAGCTTTCTTT.

The chain links TRBV5-1 to TRBJ2-3, with 9 bases lining up with TRBD2. Germline V lookup: CDR1 SGHRS, CDR2 YFSETQ. This CDR3 comprises 18 residues. The V and J ends lost 5 bases and 0 bases, in that order; junction bases with no gene match: 13. The CDR3 reads CASSLIRTSVESTDTQYF. CDR3 sequence (DNA): TGCGCCAGCAGTCTCATCAGGACTAGCGTCGAGAGCACAGATACGCAGTATTTT.

V gene TRBV28 combines with J gene TRBJ1-1, with unresolved D. The V gene lost 2 bases and the J gene lost 4 bases, with 5 bases spanning the gap. CDR1 is MDHEN, CDR2 SYDVKM, per germline. The CDR3 totals 12 residues. The DNA for the CDR3 is TGTGCCAGCAGTTTACGGGTCACTGAAGCTTTCTTT. Translation: CASSLRVTEAFF.

The chain combines TRBV6-5 with TRBJ2-1, with D perhaps TRBD2 (5 bases). Trimming pared 2 bases from V and 12 bases from J, leaving 11 bases between. Germline CDR1 is MNHEY and CDR2 is SVGAGI. CDR3 length: 12 residues. The CDR3 DNA reads as TGTGCCAGCAGTTACCGGGATATCCGGCAGTTCTTC. It encodes CASSYRDIRQFF.

The chain uses TRBV19 and TRBJ1-1; perhaps TRBD1 as D (5 bases). V was clipped by 3 bases and J by 4 bases, with 9 bases between them. CDR1 and CDR2 (germline): LNHDA, SQIVND (reference sequence). The CDR3 sequence is 13 residues long. The CDR3, as DNA: TGTGCCAGTAGTATCGTGGGGCGCACTGAAGCTTTCTTT. Amino acid sequence: CASSIVGRTEAFF.

The chain is built from TRBV4-2 and TRBJ2-7; D remains unclear. CDR1 LGHNA and CDR2 YNFKEQ come from the germline V gene. CDR3 size: 14 residues. The ends were cut back, 1 base at V and 1 base at J, with 8 bases in the middle. CDR3 loop: CASSQAAESYEQYF. The CDR3 bases are TGTGCCAGCAGCCAAGCTGCGGAATCCTACGAGCAGTACTTC.

The V and J genes are TRBV6-4 and TRBJ1-1, with a tentative D call TRBD1 (5 bases). V was clipped by 5 bases and J by 3 bases, with 10 bases between them. The CDR3 spans 13 residues. CDR1 is MRHNA, CDR2 SNTAGT, per germline. The CDR3 DNA follows: TGTGCCAGCAGTAGAGACAGCTACACTGAAGCTTTCTTT. It encodes CASSRDSYTEAFF.

V is TRBV7-2 and J is TRBJ2-7, with 8 bases fitting TRBD2. The junction had 15 bases not matched to a gene; V was cut back by 7 bases and J by 4 bases. CDR3 length: 16 amino acids. Looked up from germline, CDR1 is SGHTA and CDR2 is FQGNSA. The CDR3 coding sequence is TGTGCCAGCAACTCTCCCAAAGCGGGAGTGGGTTACGAGCAGTACTTC. Encoded protein: CASNSPKAGVGYEQYF.

The V gene is TRBV14, the J gene TRBJ2-5, with TRBD2 identical over 9 bases. The V gene end was trimmed by 1 base and the J gene end by 5 bases; junction bases not matched to a gene: 8. The CDR3 spans 16 residues. Germline CDR1 is SGHDN and CDR2 is FVKESK. The DNA for the CDR3 is TGTGCCAGCAGCCAAGTATCGCGGGGGGGATGGGAGACCCAGTACTTC. This encodes CASSQVSRGGWETQYF.

The chain couples TRBV5-1 to TRBJ2-3; D perhaps matches TRBD2 (5 bases). V was cut by 0 bases and J by 8 bases, with 10 bases left in between. Germline V gene sequence: CDR1 SGHRS, CDR2 YFSETQ. The CDR3 contains 13 residues. The CDR3 spells CASSLDVAGTQYF. CDR3 DNA sequence: TGCGCCAGCAGCTTGGATGTGGCGGGTACGCAGTATTTT.

This clone appeared a single time. The rearrangement links TRBV28 to TRBJ1-2, with TRBD1 identical over 9 bases. Germline assignment: CDR1 MDHEN and CDR2 SYDVKM. The CDR3 sequence is 15 residues long. The V gene end was trimmed by 4 bases and the J gene end by 8 bases; junction bases not matched to a gene: 11. The CDR3 nucleotides read TGTGCCAGCAGTTCTACCGGGACAGGGTTTGGCGGCTACACCTTC. It specifies CASSSTGTGFGGYTF.

This clone was counted once. The CDR3 nucleotides read TGTGCCAGCCTGTGGACTAGCGGGGCCCTACCCTCCTACAATGAGCAGTTCTTC. Protein product: CASLWTSGALPSYNEQFF. The chain carries TRBV5-8 and TRBJ2-1, with 12 bases identical to TRBD2. This CDR3 spans 18 amino acids. V shed 7 bases, J shed 0 bases, and the junction held 11 bases outside the gene matches. Germline CDR1 reads SGHTS; CDR2 reads YDEGEE.

This clone was observed a few times. The rearrangement joins TRBV2 to TRBJ2-7, with D perhaps matching TRBD2 (6 bases). Germline V lookup: CDR1 SNHLY, CDR2 FYNNEI. CDR3 length equals 13 residues. Trimming removed 7 bases at V and 4 bases at J, with 14 bases between. The DNA for the CDR3 is TGTGCCAGCAAAGATTGGCGGGGTTACGAGCAGTACTTC. Its protein product is CASKDWRGYEQYF.

The chain combines TRBV6-1 with TRBJ2-5, with TRBD1 identical over 9 bases. V shed 5 bases and J 4 bases; nucleotides not matched to a gene: 8. The CDR3 consists of 15 residues. In germline, CDR1 is MNHNS, CDR2 SASEGT. The CDR3 region has the DNA TGTGCCAGCAGTAGACAGGGGGTGAGGGGAGAGACCCAGTACTTC. It is translated as CASSRQGVRGETQYF.

The genes are TRBV28 and TRBJ1-5; D is ambiguous. Germline CDR1 MDHEN, CDR2 SYDVKM. This CDR3 contains 14 residues. The ends were cut back, 5 bases at V and 3 bases at J, with 11 bases in the middle. The CDR3 protein is CASSPARDNQPQHF. For the CDR3, the DNA is TGTGCCAGCAGTCCAGCGAGGGACAATCAGCCCCAGCATTTT.

This chain uses TRBV1 with TRBJ1-1; TRBD1, as called in the table, went unchecked against the DNA. TRBV1 is shown as a pseudogene. The CDR3 contains 14 residues. The CDR3 bases are TGCACCTCCGGATCAACAGGAATGAACACTGAAGCTTTCTTT. Protein sequence: CTSGSTGMNTEAFF.